The 25 T cell receptor beta chains below come from one sample, sequenced in a study of CD8+ T cells in alopecia areata. Sorting of CD4+ cells into CD25+CD127- cells was carried out for about five patients. RNA was extracted and reverse transcribed into cDNA as the sequencing template. Profiling relied on immunoSEQ multiplex PCR, and the TCRdb table lists in-frame clones only, not all of them. The table has around 36,000 clones, 45% to 65% seen once. The sequenced sample was CD4+ Tregs sorted from blood. The receptors come from a human donor with alopecia areata.

The genes are TRBV30 and TRBJ1-3, with D unresolved. CDR1 is GTSNPN, CDR2 SVGIG, per germline (reference sequence). The V end was cut by 3 bases, the J end by 0 bases, with 12 bases between. This CDR3 is 15 amino acids long. Written as DNA, the CDR3 is TGTGCCTGGAGGCTTGGGCCTTTCTCTGGAAACACCATATATTTT. The encoded protein is CAWRLGPFSGNTIYF.

The rearrangement joins TRBV5-1 to TRBJ2-3, with 7 bases identical to TRBD2. The CDR3 extends over 14 amino acids. CDR1 and CDR2 from the germline V gene are SGHRS and YFSETQ. V trimming: 4 bases; J trimming: 6 bases; junction bases outside the gene matches: 8. The CDR3, as DNA: TGCGCCAGCAGCCCCGGACTAGAGGTGGATACGCAGTATTTT. As protein: CASSPGLEVDTQYF.

The CDR3 loop reads CASSFRGPVNTEAFF. The CDR3 bases are TGTGCCAGCAGCTTCAGGGGACCGGTGAACACTGAAGCTTTCTTT. This chain joins TRBV5-4 and TRBJ1-1; D perhaps matches TRBD1 (6 bases). Germline loops: CDR1 SGHNT, CDR2 YYREEE (reference sequence). V was shortened by 2 bases and J by 0 bases, with 11 bases between the two germline ends. There are 15 residues in the CDR3.

The chain joins TRBV4-3 to TRBJ2-1; perhaps TRBD1 as D (6 bases). The CDR3 has 12 amino acids. Per the germline V gene, CDR1 is LGHNA and CDR2 is YSLEER. The V and J ends lost 3 bases and 11 bases respectively, with 11 bases between them. CDR3 nucleotides: TGCGCCAGCAGCCAGTCGAGGGGGAAGCAGTTCTTC. Protein product: CASSQSRGKQFF.

The chain combines TRBV6-1 with TRBJ1-2, with D perhaps matching TRBD1 (6 bases). V lost 3 bases and J 5 bases, leaving 7 bases between the germline ends. From germline, CDR1 is MNHNS and CDR2 SASEGT. The CDR3 covers 12 residues. CDR3 nucleotide sequence: TGTGCCAGCAGTGATACAGGGTATGGCTACACCTTC. Amino acid sequence: CASSDTGYGYTF.

The rearrangement links TRBV5-6 to TRBJ2-7; no firm D call. This CDR3 spans 12 amino acids. Germline V gene data show CDR1 as SGHDT and CDR2 as YYEEEE. Trimming removed 1 base at V and 2 bases at J, with 4 bases between. The CDR3 DNA is TGTGCCAGCAGCTTGATGGCCTACGAGCAGTACTTC. Translation gives CASSLMAYEQYF.

The gene calls are TRBV14 and TRBJ2-3; D might be TRBD1 (5 bases). Germline CDR1 SGHDN, CDR2 FVKESK. The CDR3 contains 16 residues. Trimming took 2 bases from V and 0 from J, leaving 12 bases between them. The CDR3 sequence is CASSQSAHRSTDTQYF. In DNA form, the CDR3 reads TGTGCCAGCAGCCAATCAGCCCACAGGAGCACAGATACGCAGTATTTT.

The V gene is TRBV7-2, the J gene TRBJ2-1; perhaps D is TRBD1 or TRBD2 (5 bases each). The CDR3 is made up of 13 amino acids. CDR1 is SGHTA, CDR2 FQGNSA, per germline. The V end lost 5 bases, the J end lost 15 bases, and 20 bases lay between the germline ends. The CDR3 DNA reads TGTGCCAGCAGCCCTCTTAGGGGAGCCTTTTGGTTCTTC. Translation gives CASSPLRGAFWFF.

In its sample, this clone was seen a few times. This rearrangement joins TRBV4-1 to TRBJ2-1; the D call may be TRBD1 or TRBD2 (5 bases each). The V end lost 0 bases, the J end lost 7 bases, and 13 bases lay between the germline ends. CDR1 is MGHRA and CDR2 is YSYEKL in the germline V gene. This CDR3 has 15 residues. The CDR3 sequence is CASSQDRGRGNEQFF. CDR3 sequence (DNA): TGCGCCAGCAGCCAAGATAGGGGTCGAGGGAATGAGCAGTTCTTC.

Concerning this clone: One base away lies a much larger clone, so this may be a sequencing read error. The V gene is TRBV28, the J gene TRBJ2-5, with D unclear. CDR1 MDHEN and CDR2 SYDVKM come from the germline V gene. This CDR3 comprises 11 residues. This CDR3 reads CASSQQEAQYF. CDR3 coding DNA: TGTGCCAGCTCCCAACAAGAGGCCCAGTACTTC.

This sequence joins TRBV7-2 and TRBJ2-5; maybe TRBD2 (6 bases). This CDR3 comprises 13 residues. Deletions cut 0 bases from V and 4 bases from J, with 6 bases between. Germline values: CDR1 SGHTA, CDR2 FQGNSA. CDR3 sequence: CASSLAGGETQYF. CDR3 in DNA: TGTGCCAGCAGCTTAGCGGGGGGAGAGACCCAGTACTTC. Drawing the rest from reference TRBV7-2 and TRBJ2-5, the complete variable domain is GAGVSQSPSNKVTEKGKDVELRCDPISGHTALYWYRQSLGQGLEFLIYFQGNSAPDKSGLPSDRFSAERTGGSVSTLTIQRTQQEDSAVYLCASSLAGGETQYFGPGTRLLVL.

In DNA form, the CDR3 reads TGTGCCAGCAGCCCCGGCGCAGTAATCTTTGGTGATTCACCCCTCCACTTT. Amino acid sequence: CASSPGAVIFGDSPLHF. This chain uses TRBV7-6 with TRBJ1-6; D is ambiguous. V dropped 5 bases and J dropped 8 bases, with 22 bases sitting between them. The CDR3 consists of 17 residues. Germline CDR1 reads SGHVS; CDR2 reads FNYEAQ.

This chain links TRBV11-3 with TRBJ2-1; 9 bases match TRBD2. Unmatched junction bases numbered 4, after V lost 5 bases and J lost 2 bases. Germline V gene sequence: CDR1 SGHNT, CDR2 YENEEA. The CDR3 runs to 15 residues. CDR3 in DNA: TGTGCCAGCAGCACCCCTAGCGGGGCCTACAATGAGCAGTTCTTC. Translated: CASSTPSGAYNEQFF.

In this sample, this clone turned up a few times. The chain carries TRBV29-1 and TRBJ2-7; 9 bases fit TRBD1. V lost 4 bases, J lost 5 bases, and 27 bases stayed unmatched. The CDR3 runs 20 residues. Germline V lookup: CDR1 SQVTM, CDR2 ANQGSEA. CDR3 sequence reads: CSVAFPVPGQGWYGSHEQYF. CDR3 DNA: TGCAGCGTTGCGTTTCCGGTCCCGGGACAGGGCTGGTACGGATCCCACGAGCAGTACTTC.

The DNA of the CDR3 is TGTGCCAGCAGTCCCGGGACTAGTCTAAGCGAGCAGTACTTC. This sequence encodes CASSPGTSLSEQYF. The V call is TRBV6-6, the J call TRBJ2-7, with 8 bases matching TRBD2. The CDR3 runs 14 residues. V dropped 5 bases and J dropped 6; count of bases not matched to a gene: 9. CDR1 is MNHNY, CDR2 SVGAGI, per germline (reference sequence).

This clone is labeled as medium-sized. The gene calls are TRBV19 and TRBJ2-5, with a weak D call TRBD2 (5 bases). This CDR3 is built from 14 residues. Trimming removed 5 bases from V and 4 bases from J, with 14 bases in between. Per germline, CDR1 LNHDA and CDR2 SQIVND (reference sequence). CDR3 nucleotide sequence: TGTGCCAGTAGTCCCGGAGTAGGAGGAGAGACCCAGTACTTC. It is translated as CASSPGVGGETQYF.

DNA of the CDR3: TGCAGCGTTGAAGTTGGGGGGAATCAGCCCCAGCATTTT. Its protein is CSVEVGGNQPQHF. This chain joins TRBV29-1 and TRBJ1-5, with D tentatively TRBD1 (5 bases). This CDR3 has 13 amino acids. Deletions cut 1 base from V and 4 bases from J, with 8 bases between. Germline CDR1 is SQVTM and CDR2 is ANQGSEA.

This clone was picked up a small number of times. V is TRBV13 and J is TRBJ2-1; unclear D gene. This CDR3 comprises 14 residues. In germline, CDR1 is PRHDT, CDR2 FYEKMQ (reference sequence). Trimming cost V 5 bases and J 7 bases, with 15 bases left between them. For the CDR3, the DNA is TGTGCCAGCAGCCAACGGGCCCTAGGGAATGAGCAGTTCTTC. This translates into CASSQRALGNEQFF.

This clone has just a few counts. CDR3 nucleotide sequence: TGTGCCAGCAGTTCCCTCGGGGCCACCAGCGTCCTGACTTTC. Translating it yields CASSSLGATSVLTF. The chain uses TRBV27 and TRBJ2-6, with D perhaps TRBD1 or TRBD2 (5 bases each). This CDR3 is built from 14 residues. V lost 4 bases and J 12 bases, leaving 16 bases between the germline ends. CDR1 MNHEY and CDR2 SMNVEV come from the germline V gene (reference sequence). The whole variable domain, remainder taken from reference TRBV27 and TRBJ2-6, is EAQVTQNPRYLITVTGKKLTVTCSQNMNHEYMSWYRQDPGLGLRQIYYSMNVEVTDKGDVPEGYKVSRKEKRNFPLILESPSPNQTSLYFCASSSLGATSVLTFGAGSRLTVL.

The gene calls are TRBV5-1 and TRBJ2-7, with D maybe TRBD1 (6 bases). Germline assignment: CDR1 SGHRS and CDR2 YFSETQ. There are 15 residues in the CDR3. The ends were cut back, 3 bases at V and 2 bases at J, with 15 bases in the middle. CDR3 sequence (DNA): TGCGCCAGCAGCTCAAATCAGGGGTTCACCTACGAGCAGTACTTC. Translated, it gives CASSSNQGFTYEQYF.

V and J are TRBV7-9 and TRBJ1-5; perhaps TRBD1 as D (6 bases). CDR1 SEHNR and CDR2 FQNEAQ come from the germline V gene (reference sequence). Trimming removed 7 bases at V and 5 bases at J, with 18 bases between. This CDR3 is built from 15 residues. CDR3 DNA sequence: TGTGCCAGCACCTCGATCGGCCAGGGGTATCAGCCCCAGCATTTT. This sequence encodes CASTSIGQGYQPQHF.

The rearrangement uses TRBV16 and TRBJ2-7, with D possibly TRBD2 on 6 matching bases. Per germline, CDR1 KGHSY and CDR2 FQNENV. The germline V and J ends were trimmed by 4 bases and 5 bases, with 15 bases remaining between them. The CDR3 totals 14 residues. DNA for the CDR3: TGTGCCAGCAGCCGTCAACGGGGGTTAGACGAGCAGTACTTC. This encodes CASSRQRGLDEQYF.

The J gene is TRBJ1-2, the V gene TRBV2, with D possibly TRBD1 on 6 matching bases. The CDR3 sequence is 15 residues long. V was pared by 6 bases and J by 2 bases, with 16 bases between. Germline-derived CDR1 and CDR2 are SNHLY and FYNNEI. CDR3 DNA: TGTGCCAGCAGGCGAACGGGACAAACAAACTATGGCTACACCTTC. Protein sequence: CASRRTGQTNYGYTF.

The chain carries TRBV2 and TRBJ1-1; 7 bases are a match to TRBD1. The trim removed 6 bases at V and 11 bases at J, leaving 15 bases unmatched. Germline V CDR1 and CDR2: SNHLY, FYNNEI. The CDR3 is made up of 14 amino acids. The CDR3 sequence is CASRARGGWSGAFF. CDR3 DNA sequence: TGTGCCAGCAGAGCCCGAGGGGGCTGGTCTGGTGCTTTCTTT.

This clone came up a few times. V is TRBV10-2 and J is TRBJ2-7; D remains unclear. The CDR3 covers 12 residues. CDR1 and CDR2 from the germline V gene are WSHSY and SAAADI. The ends were cut back, 7 bases at V and 3 bases at J, with 10 bases in the middle. This CDR3 is CASKSEDYEQYF. In DNA, the CDR3 is TGCGCCAGCAAAAGTGAGGACTACGAGCAGTACTTC.